Below, one T cell receptor (beta chain) is given with its context. As originally analysed: By means of reference gene primer amplification, nucleated cell counts were estimated. Generated by immunoSEQ multiplex PCR, the TCRdb table keeps only in-frame clones and is missing some. That table furnishes V, J and clone size, whereas the DNA furnished D and trimming. Of 140,000 to 150,000 clones in the sample, roughly three quarters are singletons; the top ten hold about 3.9%. This sample was taken from a study of blood T cell repertoires in COVID-19. The overall study: The cDNA or gDNA used as material had been derived from T cells, B-cell-depleted T cells, or PBMCs.

The V gene's germline CDR1 is KGHDR and CDR2 SFDVKD. The CDR3 loop spans 13 amino acids. V was shortened by 9 bases and J by 2 bases, with 12 bases between the two germline ends. Material: peripheral blood. This sequence was found in a man in his 60s with acute or convalescent COVID-19. The rearrangement joins TRBV24-1 to TRBJ1-2; D unclear. The CDR3 DNA sequence: TGTGCCACCTCCTCGGGAAACAACTATGGCTACACCTTC. Translation: CATSSGNNYGYTF.